This T cell receptor (beta chain) was sequenced during a study of graft-versus-host responses after intestinal transplantation. About the study: Every recipient underwent anti-thymocyte globulin induction, then tacrolimus and steroids for about three years.

Repertoires were generated with immunoSEQ multiplex PCR, while TCRdb's copy carries only in-frame clones and drops some. The data contain 90,000 to 95,000 clones, 90% to 95% of them singletons. The CDR3 has 15 amino acids. Germline CDR1 is LGHNA and CDR2 is YNFKEQ. V was trimmed by 2 bases and J by 0 bases, leaving 10 bases between them. As to this clone: Antigen specificity is unknown.

Sequences were derived from unstimulated CD8+ T cells sorted from spleen or lymph node cells, sampled before intestinal transplant. The chain employs TRBV4-2 and TRBJ1-1, with a possible D match to TRBD1 (6 bases). This clonotype was sampled from a human donor who received an intestinal transplant. The CDR3, as DNA: TGTGCCAGCAGCCAATGGACAGCCATGAACACTGAAGCTTTCTTT. It specifies CASSQWTAMNTEAFF.